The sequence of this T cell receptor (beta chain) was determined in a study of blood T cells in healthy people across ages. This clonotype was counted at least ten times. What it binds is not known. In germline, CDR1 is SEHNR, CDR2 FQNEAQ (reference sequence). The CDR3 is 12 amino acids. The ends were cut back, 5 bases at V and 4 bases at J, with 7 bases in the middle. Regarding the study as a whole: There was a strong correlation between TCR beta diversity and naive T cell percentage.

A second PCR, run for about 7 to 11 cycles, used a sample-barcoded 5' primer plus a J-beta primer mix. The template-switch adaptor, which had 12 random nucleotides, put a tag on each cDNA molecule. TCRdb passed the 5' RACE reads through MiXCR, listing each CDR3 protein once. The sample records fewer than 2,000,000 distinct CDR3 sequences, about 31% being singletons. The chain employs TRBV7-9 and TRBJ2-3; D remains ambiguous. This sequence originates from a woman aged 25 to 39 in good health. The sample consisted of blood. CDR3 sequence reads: CASSPPADTQYF. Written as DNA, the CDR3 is TGTGCCAGCAGCCCCCCCGCAGATACGCAGTATTTT.